This T cell receptor beta chain derives from a study of regulatory T cells in long-lasting Graves disease. Regarding the study as a whole: Blood alone, not thyroid tissue, was studied.

This clonotype showed up many times. Its antigen is unknown. HTBI primers from iRepertoire and Arm-PCR of CDR3 regions yielded the TCR beta libraries. TCRdb reprocessed the multiplex PCR reads with MiXCR, giving one entry per CDR3 protein. The sample carries around 240,000 distinct CDR3 sequences, approximately 18% recorded once. Deletions cut 5 bases from V and 5 bases from J, with 15 bases between. The germline gives CDR1 MNHEY, CDR2 SVGEGT. The length of the CDR3 is 14 residues. This sample's time point: newly diagnosed GD, antithyroid drugs for less than 3 months. From RNA extracted from PBMCs, the TCR library was made. The same data also contributed to another study, on T cells in Graves' hyperthyroidism and ophthalmopathy. Per that study: Stable Graves' hyperthyroidism denoted no ophthalmopathy progression over 18 months.

The chain recombines TRBV6-2 or TRBV6-3 with TRBJ2-5, with D possibly called TRBD1 or TRBD2 (5 bases each). This receptor was obtained from a woman between 25 and 40 years old with Graves disease. The starting material was peripheral blood mononuclear cells (PBMCs), obtained at new diagnosis, from a patient treated with antithyroid drugs. CDR3 DNA sequence: TGTGCCAGCAGTAGGACGGGCCGGGGCGAGACCCAGTACTTC. Translation gives CASSRTGRGETQYF.